This T cell receptor beta chain derives from a study of T cell responses to AZD1222 COVID-19 vaccine. Study conclusions and caveats: Baseline serology detected seropositivity in only a handful of AZD1222 recipients. Possibly, clonal diversity was underestimated; donors were largely white British and included more females. There were vaccine-associated CD4 TCRs across spike, dominant at 160-218 and 743-854.

About this clone itself: The target antigen is unknown.

From germline, CDR1 is LGHDT and CDR2 YNNKEL (reference sequence). The CDR3 is made up of 13 amino acids. V lost 2 bases and J lost 1, with 5 bases in between. Some clones are missing from TCRdb's copy, which holds only in-frame ones; the method was immunoSEQ multiplex PCR. The table records 100,000 to 150,000 clones, 93% of them present only once. This sequence joins TRBV3-1 (or the pseudogene TRBV3-2) and TRBJ1-1, with no clear D. The sequence derives from an adult who received the AZD1222 COVID-19 vaccine. The sequencing here drew on peripheral blood, taken 28 days after the second AZD1222 dose. CDR3 nucleotides: TGTGCCAGCAGCCAAAAGCCGAACACTGAAGCTTTCTTT. Translated: CASSQKPNTEAFF.